These 19 T cell receptor beta chains were sequenced from one sample in a study of beta chain features in type 1 diabetes. The sequenced template was cDNA made from the entire isolated RNA. Profiling relied on immunoSEQ multiplex PCR, and the TCRdb table lists in-frame clones only, not all of them. The sample includes approximately 140,000 clones, 6% to 7.5% of them seen just once. Sequencing used central memory CD4+ T cells from blood. The receptors derive from a woman aged 25 to 39 in good health.

The chain employs TRBV2 and TRBJ2-1, with no clear D. This CDR3 comprises 11 residues. Germline values: CDR1 SNHLY, CDR2 FYNNEI. V shed 4 bases and J shed 12 bases, with 10 bases lying between them. The CDR3 region is CASSGQRRQFF. In DNA form, the CDR3 reads TGTGCCAGCAGTGGTCAGCGCAGGCAGTTCTTC.

This clone occurred a few times. Here the CDR3 DNA reads TGTGCCAGCAGCGCCGCGGGCCGGGGGGAGACCCAGTACTTC. Translation gives CASSAAGRGETQYF. The rearrangement links TRBV11-2 to TRBJ2-5, with TRBD2 as a possible D gene (6 bases). The CDR3 length is 14 residues. Germline-derived CDR1 and CDR2 are SGHAT and FQNNGV. Deletions cut 5 bases from V and 5 bases from J, with 15 bases between.

This clone has a count of ten or more. The chain joins TRBV6-6 to TRBJ1-2; D call uncertain. The CDR3 covers 14 residues. The V gene's germline CDR1 is MNHNY and CDR2 SVGAGI (reference sequence). V was clipped by 6 bases and J by 3 bases, with 14 bases between them. Here the CDR3 DNA reads TGTGCCAGCAGCGAACAAGAAACCGACTATGGCTACACCTTC. Residues: CASSEQETDYGYTF.

The J gene is TRBJ1-1, the V gene TRBV7-9; unclear D gene. This CDR3 contains 14 residues. The germline CDR1 and CDR2 sequences are SEHNR and FQNEAQ (reference sequence). Trimming took 4 bases from V and 1 from J, leaving 10 bases between them. The CDR3 DNA sequence: TGTGCCAGCAGCTCGCCGAGTGGGAACACTGAAGCTTTCTTT. It codes for CASSSPSGNTEAFF.

Ten or more counts support this clone. V usage is TRBV5-1 and J usage is TRBJ1-5, with 8 positions matching TRBD1. With V trimmed by 2 bases and J by 7 bases, 8 bases remained unmatched. The germline V gene encodes CDR1 SGHRS and CDR2 YFSETQ. This CDR3 spans 15 amino acids. The CDR3 DNA reads TGCGCCAGCAGCTTACGGACAGGGCAGGGCCAGCCCCAGCATTTT. Amino acid sequence: CASSLRTGQGQPQHF.

This clone was seen only a few times. The CDR3 DNA follows: TGTGCCAGCAGCTTAGAGGCGACTAGCGGGACCCAGTACTTC. Translated: CASSLEATSGTQYF. The chain couples TRBV11-2 to TRBJ2-5; 9 bases align to TRBD2. The CDR3 sequence is 14 residues long. With 0 bases clipped from V and 7 bases from J, the junction kept 3 bases outside the gene matches. Germline V gene sequence: CDR1 SGHAT, CDR2 FQNNGV.

This clone has at least ten counts. The V call is TRBV19, the J call TRBJ2-1; maybe TRBD2 (5 bases). The CDR3 totals 13 residues. Trimming took 7 bases from V and 8 from J, leaving 15 bases between them. Germline-derived CDR1 and CDR2 are LNHDA and SQIVND (reference sequence). CDR3 DNA sequence: TGTGCCAGTAAGGCGGGCGCTAGACATGAGCAGTTCTTC. Amino acid sequence: CASKAGARHEQFF. Full variable domain (missing parts from reference TRBV19 and TRBJ2-1): DGGITQSPKYLFRKEGQNVTLSCEQNLNHDAMYWYRQDPGQGLRLIYYSQIVNDFQKGDIAEGYSVSREKKESFPLTVTSAQKNPTAFYLCASKAGARHEQFFGPGTRLTVL.

This clone was picked up a small number of times. This rearrangement joins TRBV2 to TRBJ2-5, with unresolved D. The germline V gene encodes CDR1 SNHLY and CDR2 FYNNEI. This CDR3 contains 15 residues. Trimming removed 4 bases from V and 2 bases from J, with 14 bases in between. The DNA for the CDR3 is TGTGCCAGCAGTGTCAGTAGGTTCGGGCAAGAGACCCAGTACTTC. Protein: CASSVSRFGQETQYF.

The chain couples TRBV28 to TRBJ2-7, with D maybe TRBD2 (6 bases). V was pared by 10 bases and J by 5 bases, with 18 bases between. In germline, CDR1 is MDHEN, CDR2 SYDVKM. The CDR3 totals 13 residues. The CDR3 is CATYRGSPHEQYF. CDR3 nucleotides: TGTGCCACCTACCGGGGGTCCCCTCACGAGCAGTACTTC.

This clone has a count of ten or more. V usage is TRBV28 and J usage is TRBJ2-7; possibly TRBD2 for D (5 bases). The germline V gene has CDR1 MDHEN and CDR2 SYDVKM. Trimming stripped 2 bases from V and 4 bases from J, with 6 bases between. There are 12 residues in the CDR3. The chain's CDR3 is CASSLGEYEQYF. In nucleotides, the CDR3 is TGTGCCAGCAGTTTAGGGGAGTACGAGCAGTACTTC.

This chain joins TRBV7-3 and TRBJ2-3; D not certain. V shed 0 bases and J shed 4 bases, with 11 bases lying between them. Germline CDR1 reads SGHTA; CDR2 reads FQGTGA. The CDR3 covers 15 residues. The CDR3 coding sequence is TGTGCCAGCAGCTTAACCTCTCGCCGAGCAGATACGCAGTATTTT. Its protein product is CASSLTSRRADTQYF.

This rearrangement joins TRBV14 to TRBJ1-1, with no clear D. Germline CDR1 SGHDN, CDR2 FVKESK. The CDR3 is 13 residues long. V shed 3 bases and J shed 12 bases, with 17 bases lying between them. The CDR3 region has the DNA TGTGCCAGCAGCCAGTTTACGAGCCTACTAACTTTCTTT. Encoded protein: CASSQFTSLLTFF.

The genes are TRBV6-5 and TRBJ2-1, with D perhaps matching TRBD1 (6 bases). Trimming cost V 5 bases and J 12 bases, with 23 bases left between them. Germline V CDR1 and CDR2: MNHEY, SVGAGI. There are 15 residues in the CDR3. The CDR3 here is CASSLGAGEGLRQFF. CDR3 DNA: TGTGCCAGCAGTCTGGGGGCAGGGGAAGGCCTAAGGCAGTTCTTC.

The chain is built from TRBV30 and TRBJ2-7; tentative D call: TRBD2 (7 bases). The CDR3 has 17 amino acids. Trimming shortened V by 0 bases and J by 4 bases, and 22 bases separated the two germline ends. The germline V gene encodes CDR1 GTSNPN and CDR2 SVGIG (reference sequence). CDR3 sequence: CAWSVRGASVLRYEQYF. CDR3 coding DNA: TGTGCCTGGAGTGTACGGGGGGCTAGCGTATTAAGGTACGAGCAGTACTTC. Full variable domain (rest looked up from reference TRBV30 and TRBJ2-7): SQTIHQWPATLVQPVGSPLSLECTVEGTSNPNLYWYRQAAGRGLQLLFYSVGIGQISSEVPQNLSASRPQDRQFILSSKKLLLSDSGFYLCAWSVRGASVLRYEQYFGPGTRLTVT.

This clone was picked up a small number of times. The chain combines TRBV7-9 with TRBJ2-1; 11 bases are shared with TRBD2. The CDR3 loop spans 16 amino acids. The junction had 10 bases not matched to a gene; V was cut back by 5 bases and J by 7 bases. Germline CDR1 reads SEHNR; CDR2 reads FQNEAQ (reference sequence). The CDR3 region is CASSKGVAGGPNEQFF. DNA for the CDR3: TGTGCCAGCAGCAAGGGGGTAGCGGGAGGGCCTAATGAGCAGTTCTTC.

The rearrangement joins TRBV18 to TRBJ2-7; TRBD1 might be the D (5 bases). The CDR3 loop spans 15 amino acids. V was trimmed by 0 bases and J by 0 bases, leaving 9 bases between them. Per the germline V gene, CDR1 is KGHSH and CDR2 is LQKENI. This CDR3 reads CASSPPGLSSYEQYF. CDR3 nucleotide sequence: TGTGCCAGCTCACCACCGGGGCTATCCTCCTACGAGCAGTACTTC. The full variable domain, with the rest looked up from reference TRBV18 and TRBJ2-7, is NAGVMQNPRHLVRRRGQEARLRCSPMKGHSHVYWYRQLPEEGLKFMVYLQKENIIDESGMPKERFSAEFPKEGPSILRIQQVVRGDSAAYFCASSPPGLSSYEQYFGPGTRLTVT.

This sequence joins TRBV6-1 and TRBJ1-1; 8 bases fit TRBD1. The CDR3 contains 15 residues. V gave up 6 bases and J gave up 6 bases; unmatched junction bases: 12. Germline assignment: CDR1 MNHNS and CDR2 SASEGT. The CDR3, as DNA: TGTGCCAGCAGACTGGACAGGGACGGTTTCGCTGAAGCTTTCTTT. It codes for CASRLDRDGFAEAFF.

This clone was picked up a small number of times. This chain uses TRBV7-9 with TRBJ2-7; 7 nucleotides agree with TRBD2. Losses at the gene ends were 4 bases for V and 7 bases for J; bases not matched to a gene: 7. This CDR3 region has 13 residues. CDR1 SEHNR and CDR2 FQNEAQ come from the germline V gene (reference sequence). The CDR3 is CASSSAGTGEQYF. DNA for the CDR3: TGTGCCAGCAGCTCAGCGGGAACGGGGGAGCAGTACTTC.

The V and J genes are TRBV11-2 and TRBJ2-7, with no clear D. Trimming took 5 bases from V and 5 from J, leaving 7 bases between them. Per germline, CDR1 SGHAT and CDR2 FQNNGV. The CDR3 is 11 residues long. This CDR3 is CASSQVNEQYF. For the CDR3, the DNA is TGTGCCAGCAGCCAGGTTAACGAGCAGTACTTC.